The 8 T cell receptor beta chains presented below share a single source sample, sequenced in a study of blood T cell repertoires in COVID-19. Method: immunoSEQ multiplex PCR; TCRdb's copy keeps in-frame clones and lacks some. The top ten hold around 2.1% of the sample, which has more than 250,000 clones, 86% seen once. The specimen was peripheral blood. Receptors originate from a woman aged 25 to 39 who had recovered from COVID-19.

The V and J genes are TRBV28 and TRBJ1-2, with D possibly being TRBD1 (5 bases). Per germline, CDR1 MDHEN and CDR2 SYDVKM. The CDR3 runs 15 residues. The V end was cut by 8 bases, the J end by 2 bases, with 18 bases between. CDR3 protein: CASRTGGELNYGYTF. CDR3 bases: TGTGCCAGCCGTACGGGAGGGGAACTCAACTATGGCTACACCTTC.

The rearrangement uses TRBV4-1 and TRBJ1-2, with 7 bases fitting TRBD1. This CDR3 is built from 14 residues. After removal of 0 bases from V and 7 bases from J, the junction contained 5 bases not matched to a gene. Germline V gene lookup returns CDR1 MGHRA and CDR2 YSYEKL. CDR3 residues: CASSQDRGNGGYTF. CDR3 in DNA: TGCGCCAGCAGCCAAGACAGGGGGAATGGTGGCTACACCTTC.

This rearrangement joins TRBV19 to TRBJ2-1, with 12 bases that match TRBD1. With V trimmed by 5 bases and J by 6 bases, 5 bases remained unmatched. Germline V gene data show CDR1 as LNHDA and CDR2 as SQIVND (reference sequence). The CDR3 consists of 15 residues. As DNA, the CDR3 is TGTGCCAGTAGTGTCCGGGACAGGGGGCCCAATGAGCAGTTCTTC. The encoded protein is CASSVRDRGPNEQFF.

The J gene is TRBJ1-2, the V gene TRBV28; D is perhaps TRBD1 (5 bases). The CDR3 contains 17 residues. V gave up 6 bases and J gave up 1 base, with 21 bases separating them. CDR1 is MDHEN and CDR2 is SYDVKM in the germline V gene. This CDR3 is CASSTTMGRGNNYGYTF. CDR3 DNA sequence: TGTGCCAGCAGCACCACCATGGGACGCGGGAATAACTATGGCTACACCTTC.

Here the CDR3 DNA reads TGTGCCAGCAGTGAGGCCTCTAGCGGTACCTACAATGAGCAGTTCTTC. It is translated as CASSEASSGTYNEQFF. The chain couples TRBV2 to TRBJ2-1, with 7 bases identical to TRBD2. The CDR3 contains 16 residues. The trim removed 3 bases at V and 2 bases at J, leaving 7 bases unmatched. CDR1 SNHLY and CDR2 FYNNEI come from the germline V gene. Using reference TRBV2 and TRBJ2-1 for the parts outside the CDR3, the full variable domain is EPEVTQTPSHQVTQMGQEVILRCVPISNHLYFYWYRQILGQKVEFLVSFYNNEISEKSEIFDDQFSVERPDGSNFTLKIRSTKLEDSAMYFCASSEASSGTYNEQFFGPGTRLTVL.

This CDR3 is CASSPTPGPELFF. DNA of the CDR3: TGTGCCAGCTCACCAACCCCAGGGCCCGAACTGTTTTTT. V usage is TRBV18 and J usage is TRBJ1-4; D is perhaps TRBD1 (5 bases). Trimming stripped 2 bases from V and 12 bases from J, with 13 bases between. The CDR3 covers 13 residues. Germline V gene data show CDR1 as KGHSH and CDR2 as LQKENI.

CDR3: CASREGRGTEAFF. The CDR3 DNA is TGTGCCAGCAGGGAGGGGAGGGGGACTGAAGCTTTCTTT. The genes are TRBV12-3 or TRBV12-4 and TRBJ1-1; a possible D gene is TRBD1 (6 bases). Trimming took off 6 bases at V and 5 bases at J, with 13 bases between the two ends. CDR3 length: 13 residues.

The rearrangement joins TRBV19 to TRBJ1-1; no definite D call. CDR1 and CDR2 from the germline V gene are LNHDA and SQIVND (reference sequence). The CDR3 loop spans 13 amino acids. V lost 6 bases and J 5 bases, leaving 13 bases between the germline ends. In DNA form, the CDR3 reads TGTGCCAGTAGCGATAGGAGTGAGACTGAAGCTTTCTTT. Its protein product is CASSDRSETEAFF.